Listed here are 3 T cell receptor beta chains from one sample, sequenced in a study of shared clonotypes between healthy human individuals. The table came from immunoSEQ multiplex PCR; TCRdb's copy has only in-frame clones and leaves some out. Of around 2,000,000 clones listed, 85% to 95% are singletons. Naive CD8 cells lacked CD45RO and underwent positive selection for CCR7, leaving out terminally differentiated effector memory CD45RA+ cells. The sample was naive CD8+ T cells sorted from blood. These receptors were collected from a man younger than 35 in good health.

CDR3 loop: CASSYSLDSPREQYF. CDR3 sequence (DNA): TGTGCCAGCAGTTACTCCTTGGACAGTCCCCGCGAGCAGTACTTC. The chain combines TRBV6-6 with TRBJ2-7; possibly TRBD1 for D (6 bases). The length of the CDR3 is 15 residues. The germline V and J ends were trimmed by 0 bases and 6 bases, with 15 bases remaining between them. The germline CDR1 and CDR2 sequences are MNHNY and SVGAGI (reference sequence).

In this sample, this clone turned up once. The chain joins TRBV7-6 to TRBJ2-7; D might be TRBD2 (7 bases). The CDR3 consists of 16 residues. Germline CDR1 SGHVS, CDR2 FNYEAQ. V was clipped by 0 bases and J by 3 bases, with 15 bases between them. CDR3 loop: CASSLALGGVIYEQYF. CDR3 coding DNA: TGTGCCAGCAGCTTAGCCCTAGGGGGGGTCATCTACGAGCAGTACTTC.

This chain joins TRBV5-8 and TRBJ2-1; no reliable D call. This CDR3 has 16 residues. V lost 4 bases, J lost 0 bases, and 14 bases lay in between. The germline gives CDR1 SGHTS, CDR2 YDEGEE. The CDR3 sequence: CASSLSGYSSYNEQFF. DNA of the CDR3: TGTGCCAGCAGCCTCTCCGGGTACAGCTCCTACAATGAGCAGTTCTTC.